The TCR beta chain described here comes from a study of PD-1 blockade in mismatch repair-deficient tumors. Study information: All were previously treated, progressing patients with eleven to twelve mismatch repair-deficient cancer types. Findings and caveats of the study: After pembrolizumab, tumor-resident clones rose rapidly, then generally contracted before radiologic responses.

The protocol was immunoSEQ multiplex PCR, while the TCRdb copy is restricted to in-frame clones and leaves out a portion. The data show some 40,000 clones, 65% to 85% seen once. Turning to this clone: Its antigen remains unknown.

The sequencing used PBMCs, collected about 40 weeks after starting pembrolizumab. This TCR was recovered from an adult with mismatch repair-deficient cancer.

The CDR3 DNA sequence: TGTGCCAGCCTCCGGGGACAGGGGGCCGCGAACACTGAAGCTTTCTTT. Residues: CASLRGQGAANTEAFF. The V gene is TRBV7-9, the J gene TRBJ1-1; TRBD1 agrees at 12 bases. Looked up from germline, CDR1 is SEHNR and CDR2 is FQNEAQ (reference sequence). This CDR3 is built from 16 residues. The V gene end was trimmed by 8 bases and the J gene end by 1 base; junction bases not matched to a gene: 8. Filled out from reference TRBV7-9 and TRBJ1-1, the complete variable domain reads DTGVSQNPRHKITKRGQNVTFRCDPISEHNRLYWYRQTLGQGPEFLTYFQNEAQLEKSRLLSDRFSAERPKGSFSTLEIQRTEQGDSAMYLCASLRGQGAANTEAFFGQGTRLTVV.